This T cell receptor beta chain was obtained from a study of blood T cell repertoires in COVID-19. Overall study: PBMCs, B-cell-depleted T cells, or T cells were the source of the cDNA or gDNA that made up the material.

Seattle patients were enrolled while actively infected and followed longitudinally. How the authors handled the data: Nucleated cell counts were estimated from reference gene primer amplification. Method: immunoSEQ multiplex PCR; TCRdb's copy keeps in-frame clones and lacks some. The V and J calls and the clone size are those of that table, but D and trimming were determined from the DNA. The table lists 150,000 to 200,000 clones, roughly 77% of them singletons. This CDR3 is 15 amino acids long. V was cut by 7 bases and J by 5 bases, with 20 bases left in between. Germline CDR1 SGHTA, CDR2 FQGNSA. This sequence was found in a woman between 40 and 50 years old with COVID-19, enrolled during active disease. The V and J genes are TRBV7-2 and TRBJ2-5; possibly TRBD2 for D (7 bases). Sample: peripheral blood. In nucleotides, the CDR3 is TGTGCCAGCACCCTAAGACGTGGGGGGGCGGAGACCCAGTACTTC. Amino acid sequence: CASTLRRGGAETQYF.